Listed below are T cell receptor beta chains from one sample, sequenced in a study of T cell responses to AZD1222 COVID-19 vaccine. Using immunoSEQ multiplex PCR, the repertoire was profiled, and TCRdb retains in-frame clones only, with some absent. The sample lists about 190,000 clones, about 90% occurring once. The material was peripheral blood, obtained on day 0 of MenACWY control vaccination. Source of these receptors: an adult in good health. CDR3s leave out the opening cysteine and the closing phenylalanine or tryptophan. The order of the fields is CDR3 protein, V gene, CDR3 length, J gene.

CDR3: ASRAPGTAYEQY; V: TRBV6-5; length: 12; J: TRBJ2-7
CDR3: ASSLFGTAGSGYT; V: TRBV28; length: 13; J: TRBJ1-2
CDR3: ASSPWTDGPLGYT; V: TRBV4-1; length: 13; J: TRBJ1-2
CDR3: ASSQPTSGGPQETQY; V: TRBV3-1/TRBV3-2; length: 15; J: TRBJ2-5
CDR3: ASSIGTANTEAF; V: TRBV19; length: 12; J: TRBJ1-1
CDR3: ASSLGANTEAF; V: TRBV5-1; length: 11; J: TRBJ1-1
CDR3: ASSQSGGNQPQH; V: TRBV7-2; length: 12; J: TRBJ1-5
CDR3: ATSRERSSGEYNEQF; V: TRBV15; length: 15; J: TRBJ2-1
CDR3: ASSLGGEVSYNEQF; V: TRBV5-1; length: 14; J: TRBJ2-1
CDR3: ASSLGGTSGRNRQF; V: TRBV28; length: 14; J: TRBJ2-1
CDR3: ASSLSGTVNSPLH; V: TRBV6-6; length: 13; J: TRBJ1-6
CDR3: ASSLEGYSYNEQF; V: TRBV11-2; length: 13; J: TRBJ2-1
CDR3: ASSIKRSPTDTQY; V: TRBV19; length: 13; J: TRBJ2-3
CDR3: ATSRLDSNYGYT; V: TRBV15; length: 12; J: TRBJ1-2
CDR3: ASSLDILRANTGELF; V: TRBV11-2; length: 15; J: TRBJ2-2
CDR3: ASSLGAGGPDEQY; V: TRBV7-8; length: 13; J: TRBJ2-7
CDR3: ASSAAGTKQF; V: TRBV11-3; length: 10; J: TRBJ2-1
CDR3: ASSYPGQQQY; V: TRBV6-6; length: 10; J: TRBJ2-3
CDR3: ASSLVSGGISSYEQY; V: TRBV7-9; length: 15; J: TRBJ2-7
CDR3: ASTLEGGPYNEQF; V: TRBV6-5; length: 13; J: TRBJ2-1
CDR3: ASSLTSSNEQF; V: TRBV5-4; length: 11; J: TRBJ2-1
CDR3: ASNRGQGYEKLF; V: TRBV28; length: 12; J: TRBJ1-4
CDR3: ASQTSGQGTHEQY; V: TRBV6-5; length: 13; J: TRBJ2-7
CDR3: ASSGTGPLREQY; V: TRBV28; length: 12; J: TRBJ2-7
CDR3: AWRIVGGYGYT; V: TRBV30; length: 11; J: TRBJ1-2
CDR3: ASSLGDRATSETQY; V: TRBV7-2; length: 14; J: TRBJ2-5
CDR3: ASSPDYEQY; V: TRBV18; length: 9; J: TRBJ2-7
CDR3: ASSPRGLGMNTEAF; V: TRBV9; length: 14; J: TRBJ1-1
CDR3: ASRETGEGEQY; V: TRBV5-1; length: 11; J: TRBJ2-7
CDR3: ASSHPRTSGSGGTYNEQF; V: TRBV4-2; length: 18; J: TRBJ2-1
CDR3: SVEDLEKFYGYT; V: TRBV29-1; length: 12; J: TRBJ1-2
CDR3: ASSQGGEGEKLF; V: TRBV4-2; length: 12; J: TRBJ1-4
CDR3: ASMFSGTYNEQF; V: TRBV27; length: 12; J: TRBJ2-1
CDR3: ASSYSGTGLLDEQF; V: TRBV7-3; length: 14; J: TRBJ2-1
CDR3: ASQSSSGLAASYEQY; V: TRBV19; length: 15; J: TRBJ2-7
CDR3: ASSRTVNTEAF; V: TRBV11-3; length: 11; J: TRBJ1-1
CDR3: ASSQSNQPQH; V: TRBV12-3/TRBV12-4; length: 10; J: TRBJ1-5
CDR3: AVGNLDTGELF; V: TRBV6-4; length: 11; J: TRBJ2-2
CDR3: ATSRDSMTDTQY; V: TRBV15; length: 12; J: TRBJ2-3
CDR3: ASSPTGGNQPQH; V: TRBV2; length: 12; J: TRBJ1-5
CDR3: SATTGGEQY; V: TRBV20-1; length: 9; J: TRBJ2-7
CDR3: ASSYSGVNTEAF; V: TRBV6-5; length: 12; J: TRBJ1-1
CDR3: ASSQDLGINYEAF; V: TRBV4-1; length: 13; J: TRBJ1-1
CDR3: ASIMSLTYGYT; V: TRBV2; length: 11; J: TRBJ1-2
CDR3: AISESSFSGDEQY; V: TRBV10-3; length: 13; J: TRBJ2-7
CDR3: ASSHTGTDNEKLF; V: TRBV3-1/TRBV3-2; length: 13; J: TRBJ1-4
CDR3: ASSKGLAGGSYEQY; V: TRBV21-1; length: 14; J: TRBJ2-7
CDR3: ASSGGRQGRTDTQY; V: TRBV28; length: 14; J: TRBJ2-3
CDR3: AISESPPTGRYNSPLH; V: TRBV10-3; length: 16; J: TRBJ1-6
CDR3: ASSSSTLGQGGNTIY; V: TRBV27; length: 15; J: TRBJ1-3
CDR3: ASSSGGGYT; V: TRBV4-3; length: 9; J: TRBJ1-2
CDR3: ASSLGTGINYGYT; V: TRBV5-6; length: 13; J: TRBJ1-2
CDR3: ASSHTATYNEQF; V: TRBV3-1/TRBV3-2; length: 12; J: TRBJ2-1
CDR3: ASSGAGQVQPQH; V: TRBV28; length: 12; J: TRBJ1-5
CDR3: ASNKIEGETQY; V: TRBV7-9; length: 11; J: TRBJ2-5
CDR3: ASSPGGLAGGPSLYNEQF; V: TRBV9; length: 18; J: TRBJ2-1
CDR3: ASSFSGTGGEKLF; V: TRBV28; length: 13; J: TRBJ1-4
CDR3: ASSLGGTYNEQF; V: TRBV13; length: 12; J: TRBJ2-1
CDR3: ASSQDRGDTDTQY; V: TRBV4-3; length: 13; J: TRBJ2-3